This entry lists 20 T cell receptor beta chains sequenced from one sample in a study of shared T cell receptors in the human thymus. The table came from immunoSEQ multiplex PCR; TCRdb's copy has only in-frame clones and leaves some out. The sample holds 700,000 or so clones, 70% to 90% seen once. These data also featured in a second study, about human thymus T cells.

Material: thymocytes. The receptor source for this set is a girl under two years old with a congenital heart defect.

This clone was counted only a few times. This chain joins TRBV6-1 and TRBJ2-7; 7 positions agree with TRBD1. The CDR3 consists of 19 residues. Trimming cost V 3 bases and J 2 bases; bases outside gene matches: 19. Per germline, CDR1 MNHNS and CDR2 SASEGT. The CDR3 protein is CASSEGEWKGAIRTYEQYF. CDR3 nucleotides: TGTGCCAGCAGTGAGGGGGAGTGGAAGGGGGCGATACGTACCTACGAGCAGTACTTC.

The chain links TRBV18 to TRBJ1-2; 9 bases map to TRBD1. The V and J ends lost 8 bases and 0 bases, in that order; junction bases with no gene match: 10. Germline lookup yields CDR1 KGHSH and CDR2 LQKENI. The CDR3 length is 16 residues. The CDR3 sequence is CASTSGTGMTNYGYTF. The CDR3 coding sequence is TGTGCCAGCACATCCGGGACAGGGATGACTAACTATGGCTACACCTTC.

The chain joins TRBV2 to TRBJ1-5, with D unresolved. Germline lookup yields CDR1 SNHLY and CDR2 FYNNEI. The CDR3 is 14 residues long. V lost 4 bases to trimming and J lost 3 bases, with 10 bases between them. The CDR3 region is CASSVGQFNQPQHF. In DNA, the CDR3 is TGTGCCAGCAGTGTTGGTCAGTTCAATCAGCCCCAGCATTTT. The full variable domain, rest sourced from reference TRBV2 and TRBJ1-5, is EPEVTQTPSHQVTQMGQEVILRCVPISNHLYFYWYRQILGQKVEFLVSFYNNEISEKSEIFDDQFSVERPDGSNFTLKIRSTKLEDSAMYFCASSVGQFNQPQHFGDGTRLSIL.

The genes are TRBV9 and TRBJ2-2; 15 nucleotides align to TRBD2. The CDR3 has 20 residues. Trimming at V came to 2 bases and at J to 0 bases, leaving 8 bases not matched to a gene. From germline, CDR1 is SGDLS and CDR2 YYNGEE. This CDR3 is CASSVGTSGGPITNTGELFF. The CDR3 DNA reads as TGTGCCAGCAGCGTGGGGACTAGCGGGGGGCCAATTACGAACACCGGGGAGCTGTTTTTT.

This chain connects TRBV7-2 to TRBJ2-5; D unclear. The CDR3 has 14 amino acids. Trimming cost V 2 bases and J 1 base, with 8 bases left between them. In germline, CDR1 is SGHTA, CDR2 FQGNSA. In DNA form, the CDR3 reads TGTGCCAGCAGCTTAAGAGCCACCCAAGAGACCCAGTACTTC. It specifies CASSLRATQETQYF. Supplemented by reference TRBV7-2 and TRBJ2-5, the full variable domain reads GAGVSQSPSNKVTEKGKDVELRCDPISGHTALYWYRQSLGQGLEFLIYFQGNSAPDKSGLPSDRFSAERTGGSVSTLTIQRTQQEDSAVYLCASSLRATQETQYFGPGTRLLVL.

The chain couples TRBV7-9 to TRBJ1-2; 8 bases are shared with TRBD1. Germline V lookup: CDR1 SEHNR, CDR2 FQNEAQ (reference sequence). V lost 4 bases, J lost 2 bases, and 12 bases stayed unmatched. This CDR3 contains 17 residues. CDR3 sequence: CASSSRTGTPGNYGYTF. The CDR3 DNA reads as TGTGCCAGCAGCTCAAGGACAGGGACCCCTGGGAACTATGGCTACACCTTC.

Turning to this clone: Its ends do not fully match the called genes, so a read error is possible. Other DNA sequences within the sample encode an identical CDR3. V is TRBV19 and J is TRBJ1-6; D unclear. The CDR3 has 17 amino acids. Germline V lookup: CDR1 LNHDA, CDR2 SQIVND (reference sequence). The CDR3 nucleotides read TGTGCCAGCTCCGGGCCGGATGGAGGGTACTATAATTCCCCCCTCCACTTT. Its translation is CASSGPDGGYYNSPLHF.

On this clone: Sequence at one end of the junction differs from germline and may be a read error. CDR3 in amino acids: CASSSRQGSRTGELFF. CDR3 bases: TGTGCTAGCAGCTCCCGACAGGGTTCGAGGACCGGGGAGCTGTTTTTT. V gene TRBV7-7 combines with J gene TRBJ2-2; 7 nucleotides align to TRBD1. CDR1 is SSHAT, CDR2 FNYEAQ, per germline (reference sequence). The CDR3 is 16 residues long.

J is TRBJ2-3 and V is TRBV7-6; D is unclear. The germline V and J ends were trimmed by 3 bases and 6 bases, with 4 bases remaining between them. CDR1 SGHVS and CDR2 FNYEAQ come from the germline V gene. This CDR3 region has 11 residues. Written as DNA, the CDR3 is TGTGCCAGCAGCTTCGGTGATACGCAGTATTTT. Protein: CASSFGDTQYF.

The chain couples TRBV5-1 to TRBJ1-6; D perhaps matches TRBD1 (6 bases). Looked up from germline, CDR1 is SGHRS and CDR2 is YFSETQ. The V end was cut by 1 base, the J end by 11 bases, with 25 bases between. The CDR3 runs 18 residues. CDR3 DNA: TGCGCCAGCAGCTTGAATAGGGGGGGTCGGACCAGAGGGGCACCCCTCCACTTT. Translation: CASSLNRGGRTRGAPLHF.

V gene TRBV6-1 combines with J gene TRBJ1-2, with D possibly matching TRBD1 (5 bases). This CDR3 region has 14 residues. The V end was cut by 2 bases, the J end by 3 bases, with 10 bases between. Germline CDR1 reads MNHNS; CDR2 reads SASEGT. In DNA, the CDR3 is TGTGCCAGCAGTGAACCTGCCAGGGACTATGGCTACACCTTC. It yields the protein CASSEPARDYGYTF.

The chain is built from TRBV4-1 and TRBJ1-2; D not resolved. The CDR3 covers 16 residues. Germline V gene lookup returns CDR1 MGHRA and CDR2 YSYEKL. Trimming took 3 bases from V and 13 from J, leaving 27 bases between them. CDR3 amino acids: CASSHRRNRVLSVCTF. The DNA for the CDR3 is TGCGCCAGCAGCCACCGCCGAAACCGGGTCTTGTCTGTCTGCACCTTC.

In DNA form, the CDR3 reads TGTGCCAGCAGCCCGGACATGAAGGACACTGAAGCTTTCTTT. This sequence encodes CASSPDMKDTEAFF. The chain uses TRBV5-8 and TRBJ1-1, with D tentatively TRBD1 (5 bases). The CDR3 length is 14 residues. V was shortened by 4 bases and J by 3 bases, with 13 bases between the two germline ends. Germline lookup yields CDR1 SGHTS and CDR2 YDEGEE.

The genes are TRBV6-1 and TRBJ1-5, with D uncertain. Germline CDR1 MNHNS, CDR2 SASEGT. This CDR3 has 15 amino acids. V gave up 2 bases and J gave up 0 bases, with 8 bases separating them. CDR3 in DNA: TGTGCCAGCAGTGAAAATACGGGTAGCAATCAGCCCCAGCATTTT. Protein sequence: CASSENTGSNQPQHF.

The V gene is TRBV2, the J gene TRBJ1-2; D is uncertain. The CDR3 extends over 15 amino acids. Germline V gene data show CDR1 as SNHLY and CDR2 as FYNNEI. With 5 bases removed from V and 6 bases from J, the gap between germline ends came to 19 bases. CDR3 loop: CASSRAGEGLDGYTF. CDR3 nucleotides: TGTGCCAGCAGTCGCGCCGGGGAGGGCCTCGATGGCTACACCTTC.

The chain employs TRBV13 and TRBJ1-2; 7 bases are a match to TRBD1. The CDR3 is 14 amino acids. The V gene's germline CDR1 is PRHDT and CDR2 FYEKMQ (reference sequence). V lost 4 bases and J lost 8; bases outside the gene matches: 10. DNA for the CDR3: TGTGCCAGCAGCTGGATAGACAGGGCCTGGGGCTACACCTTC. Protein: CASSWIDRAWGYTF.

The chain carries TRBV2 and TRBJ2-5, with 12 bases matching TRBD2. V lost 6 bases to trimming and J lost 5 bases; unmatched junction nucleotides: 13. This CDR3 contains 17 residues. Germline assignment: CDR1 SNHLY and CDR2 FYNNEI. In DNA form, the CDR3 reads TGTGCCAGCAGGTTGACTAGCGGGGGCTCCATTGACGAGACCCAGTACTTC. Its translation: CASRLTSGGSIDETQYF.

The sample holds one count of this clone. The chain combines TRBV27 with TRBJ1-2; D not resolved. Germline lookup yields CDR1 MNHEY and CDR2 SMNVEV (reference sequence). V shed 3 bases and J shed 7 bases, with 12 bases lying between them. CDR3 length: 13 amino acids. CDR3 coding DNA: TGTGCCAGCAGTTTTTCAACCTACAGTGGCTACACCTTC. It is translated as CASSFSTYSGYTF.

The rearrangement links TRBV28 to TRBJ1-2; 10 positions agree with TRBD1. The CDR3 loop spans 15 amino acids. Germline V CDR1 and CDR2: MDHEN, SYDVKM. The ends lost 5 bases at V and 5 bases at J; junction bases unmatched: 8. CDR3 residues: CASSRRGQGEYGYTF. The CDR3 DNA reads TGTGCCAGCAGTAGACGCGGACAGGGGGAATATGGCTACACCTTC.

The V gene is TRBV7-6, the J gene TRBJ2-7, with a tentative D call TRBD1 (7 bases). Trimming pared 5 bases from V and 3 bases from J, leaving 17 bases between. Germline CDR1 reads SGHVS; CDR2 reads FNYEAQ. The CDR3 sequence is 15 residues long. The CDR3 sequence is CASSLNPGGNYEQYF. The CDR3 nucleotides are TGTGCCAGCAGCCTAAACCCAGGGGGGAACTACGAGCAGTACTTC.